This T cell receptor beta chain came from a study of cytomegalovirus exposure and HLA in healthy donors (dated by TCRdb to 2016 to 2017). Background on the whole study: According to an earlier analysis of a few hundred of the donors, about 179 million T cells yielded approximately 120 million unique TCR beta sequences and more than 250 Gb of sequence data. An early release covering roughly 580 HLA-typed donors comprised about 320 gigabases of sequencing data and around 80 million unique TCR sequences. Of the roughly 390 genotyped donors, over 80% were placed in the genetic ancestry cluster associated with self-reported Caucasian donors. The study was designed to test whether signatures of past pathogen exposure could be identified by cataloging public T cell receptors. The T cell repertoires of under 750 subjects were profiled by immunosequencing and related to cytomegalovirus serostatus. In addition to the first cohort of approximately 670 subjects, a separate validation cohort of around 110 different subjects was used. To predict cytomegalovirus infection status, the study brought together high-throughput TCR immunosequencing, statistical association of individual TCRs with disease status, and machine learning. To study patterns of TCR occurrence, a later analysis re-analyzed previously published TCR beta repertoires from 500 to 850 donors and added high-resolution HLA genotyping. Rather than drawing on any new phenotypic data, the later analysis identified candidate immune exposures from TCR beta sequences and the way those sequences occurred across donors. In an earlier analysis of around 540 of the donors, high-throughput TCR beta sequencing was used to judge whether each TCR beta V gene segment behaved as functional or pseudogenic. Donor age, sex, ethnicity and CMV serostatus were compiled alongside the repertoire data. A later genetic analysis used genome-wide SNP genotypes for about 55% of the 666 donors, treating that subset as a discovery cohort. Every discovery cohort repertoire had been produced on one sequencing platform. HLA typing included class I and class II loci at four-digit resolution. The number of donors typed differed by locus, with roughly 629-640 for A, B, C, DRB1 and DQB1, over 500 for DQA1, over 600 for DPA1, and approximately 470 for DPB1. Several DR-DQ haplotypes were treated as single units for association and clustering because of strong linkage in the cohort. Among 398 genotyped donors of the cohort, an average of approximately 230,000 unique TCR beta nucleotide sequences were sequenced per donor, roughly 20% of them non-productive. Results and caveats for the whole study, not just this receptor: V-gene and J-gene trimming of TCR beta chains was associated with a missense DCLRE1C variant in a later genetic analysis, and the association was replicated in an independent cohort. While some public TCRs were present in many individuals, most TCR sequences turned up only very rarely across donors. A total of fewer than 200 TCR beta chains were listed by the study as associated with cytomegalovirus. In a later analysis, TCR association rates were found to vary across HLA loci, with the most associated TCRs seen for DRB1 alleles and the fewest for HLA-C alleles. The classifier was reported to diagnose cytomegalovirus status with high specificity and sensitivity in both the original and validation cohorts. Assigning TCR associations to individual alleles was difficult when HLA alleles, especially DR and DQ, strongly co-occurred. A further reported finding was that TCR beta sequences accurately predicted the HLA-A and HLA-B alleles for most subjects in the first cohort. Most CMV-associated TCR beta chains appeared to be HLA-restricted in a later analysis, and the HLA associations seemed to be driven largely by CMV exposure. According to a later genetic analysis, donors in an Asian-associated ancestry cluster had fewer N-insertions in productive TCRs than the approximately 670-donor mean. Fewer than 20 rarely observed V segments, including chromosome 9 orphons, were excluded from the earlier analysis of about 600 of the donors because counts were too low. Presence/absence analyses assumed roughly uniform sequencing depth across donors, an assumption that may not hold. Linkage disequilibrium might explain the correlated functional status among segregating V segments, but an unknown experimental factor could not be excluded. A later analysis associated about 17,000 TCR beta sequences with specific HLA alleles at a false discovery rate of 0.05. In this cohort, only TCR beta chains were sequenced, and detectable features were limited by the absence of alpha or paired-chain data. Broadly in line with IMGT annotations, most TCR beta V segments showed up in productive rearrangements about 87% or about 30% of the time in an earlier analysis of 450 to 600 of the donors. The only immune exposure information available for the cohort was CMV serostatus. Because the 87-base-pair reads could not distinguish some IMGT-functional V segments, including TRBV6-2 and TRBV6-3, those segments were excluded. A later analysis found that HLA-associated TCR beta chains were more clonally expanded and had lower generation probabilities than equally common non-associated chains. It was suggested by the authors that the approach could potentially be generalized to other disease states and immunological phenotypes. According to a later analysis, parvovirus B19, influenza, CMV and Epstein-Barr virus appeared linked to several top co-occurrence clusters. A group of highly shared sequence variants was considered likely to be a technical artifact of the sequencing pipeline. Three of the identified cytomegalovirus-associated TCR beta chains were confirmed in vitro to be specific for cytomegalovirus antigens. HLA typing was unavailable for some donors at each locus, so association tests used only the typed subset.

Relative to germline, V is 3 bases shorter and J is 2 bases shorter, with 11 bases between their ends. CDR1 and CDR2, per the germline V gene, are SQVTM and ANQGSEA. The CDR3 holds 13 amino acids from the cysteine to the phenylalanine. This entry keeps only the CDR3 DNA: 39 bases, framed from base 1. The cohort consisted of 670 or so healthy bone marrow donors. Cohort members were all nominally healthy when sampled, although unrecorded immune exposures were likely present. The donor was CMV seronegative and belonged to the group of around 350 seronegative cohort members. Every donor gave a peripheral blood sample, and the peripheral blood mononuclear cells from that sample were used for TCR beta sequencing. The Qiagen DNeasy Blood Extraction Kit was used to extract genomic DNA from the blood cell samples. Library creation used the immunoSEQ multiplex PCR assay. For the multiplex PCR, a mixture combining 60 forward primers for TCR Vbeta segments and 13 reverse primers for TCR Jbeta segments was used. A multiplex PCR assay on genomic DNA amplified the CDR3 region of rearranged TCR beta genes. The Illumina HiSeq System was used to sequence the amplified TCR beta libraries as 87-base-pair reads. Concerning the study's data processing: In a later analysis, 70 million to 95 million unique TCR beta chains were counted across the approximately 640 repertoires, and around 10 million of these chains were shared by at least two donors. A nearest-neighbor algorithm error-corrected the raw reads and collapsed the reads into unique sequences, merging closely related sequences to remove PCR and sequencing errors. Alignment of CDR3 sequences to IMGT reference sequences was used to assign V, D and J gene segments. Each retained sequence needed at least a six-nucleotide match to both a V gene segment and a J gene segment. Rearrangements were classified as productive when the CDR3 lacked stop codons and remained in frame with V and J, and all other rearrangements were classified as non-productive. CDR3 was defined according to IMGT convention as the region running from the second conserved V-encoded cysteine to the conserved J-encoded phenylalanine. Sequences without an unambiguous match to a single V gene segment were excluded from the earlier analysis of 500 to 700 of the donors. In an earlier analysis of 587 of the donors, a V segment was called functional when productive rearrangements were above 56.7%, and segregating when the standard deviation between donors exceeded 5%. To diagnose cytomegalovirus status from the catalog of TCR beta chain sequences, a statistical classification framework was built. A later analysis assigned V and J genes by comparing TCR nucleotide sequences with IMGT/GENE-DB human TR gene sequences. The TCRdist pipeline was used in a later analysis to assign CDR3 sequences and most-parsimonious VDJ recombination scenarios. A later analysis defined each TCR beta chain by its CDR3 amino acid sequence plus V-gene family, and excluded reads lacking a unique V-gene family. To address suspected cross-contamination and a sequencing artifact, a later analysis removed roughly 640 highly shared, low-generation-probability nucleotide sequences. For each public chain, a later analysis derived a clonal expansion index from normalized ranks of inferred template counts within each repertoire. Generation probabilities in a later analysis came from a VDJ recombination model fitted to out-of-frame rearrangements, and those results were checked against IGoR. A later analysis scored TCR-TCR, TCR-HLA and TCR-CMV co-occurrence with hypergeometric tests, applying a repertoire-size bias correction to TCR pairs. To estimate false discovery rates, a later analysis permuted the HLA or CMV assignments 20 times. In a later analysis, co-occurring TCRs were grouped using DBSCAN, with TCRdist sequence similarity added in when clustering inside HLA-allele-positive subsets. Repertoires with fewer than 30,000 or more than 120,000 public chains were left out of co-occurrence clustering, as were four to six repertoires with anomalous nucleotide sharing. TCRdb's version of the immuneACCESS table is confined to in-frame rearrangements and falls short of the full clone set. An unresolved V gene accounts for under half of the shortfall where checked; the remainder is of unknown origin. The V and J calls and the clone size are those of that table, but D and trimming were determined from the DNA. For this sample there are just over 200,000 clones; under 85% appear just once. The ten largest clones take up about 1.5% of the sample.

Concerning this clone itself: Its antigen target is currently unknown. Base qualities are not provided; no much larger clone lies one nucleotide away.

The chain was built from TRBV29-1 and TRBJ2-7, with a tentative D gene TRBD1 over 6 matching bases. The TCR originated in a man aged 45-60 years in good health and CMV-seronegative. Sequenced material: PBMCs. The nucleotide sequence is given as TGCAGCGTTGACGGACAGACAGCCTACGAGCAGTACTTC. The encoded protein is CSVDGQTAYEQYF.